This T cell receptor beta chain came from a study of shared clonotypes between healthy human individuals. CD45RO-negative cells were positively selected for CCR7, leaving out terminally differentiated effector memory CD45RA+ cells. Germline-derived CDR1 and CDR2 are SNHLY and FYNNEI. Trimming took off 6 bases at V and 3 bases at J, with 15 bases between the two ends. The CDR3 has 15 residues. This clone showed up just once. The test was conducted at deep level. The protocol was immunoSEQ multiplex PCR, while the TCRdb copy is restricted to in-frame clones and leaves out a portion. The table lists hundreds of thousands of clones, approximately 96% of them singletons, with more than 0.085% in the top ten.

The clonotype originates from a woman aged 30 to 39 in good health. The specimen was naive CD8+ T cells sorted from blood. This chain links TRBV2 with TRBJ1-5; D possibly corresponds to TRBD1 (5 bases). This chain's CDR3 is CASRNEGPINQPQHF. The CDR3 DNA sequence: TGTGCCAGCAGGAACGAGGGACCGATCAATCAGCCCCAGCATTTT.